This T cell receptor (beta chain) appears in the sequencing data of a study of shared clonotypes between healthy human individuals. Study results and caveats: At large depth, rarefaction still showed sorted-subset sequencing to be incomplete. Deeper or shallower sequencing was expected to change how clonotypes are shared among donors. It was only blood that was sampled, and tissue repertoires likely differ.

Sequencing was performed with immunoSEQ multiplex PCR; in TCRdb, only in-frame clones are kept and a portion is missing. The table has around 2,100,000 clones, about 95% seen once; the top ten hold under 1.5%. Of note for this clone: Its target is unknown.

Naive-designated CD8 cells lacked CD45RO, were positively enriched for CCR7, and omitted terminally differentiated effector memory CD45RA+ cells. V gave up 0 bases and J gave up 1 base; unmatched junction bases: 4. The CDR3 is 16 residues long. The germline V gene has CDR1 GTSNPN and CDR2 SVGIG (reference sequence). V usage is TRBV30 and J usage is TRBJ2-7; TRBD2 matches at 12 bases. Source material: naive CD8+ T cells sorted from blood. The clonotype comes from a man younger than 30 in good health. CDR3 loop: CAWSVQLAGGSYEQYF. The CDR3 bases are TGTGCCTGGAGTGTACAACTAGCGGGGGGTTCCTACGAGCAGTACTTC.